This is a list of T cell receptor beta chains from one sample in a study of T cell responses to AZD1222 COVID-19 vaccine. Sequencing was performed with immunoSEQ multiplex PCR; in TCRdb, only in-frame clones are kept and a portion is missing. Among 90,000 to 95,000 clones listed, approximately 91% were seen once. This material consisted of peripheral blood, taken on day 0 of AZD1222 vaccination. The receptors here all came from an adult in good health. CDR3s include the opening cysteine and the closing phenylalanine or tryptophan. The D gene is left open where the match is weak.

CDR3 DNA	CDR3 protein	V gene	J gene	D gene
TGTGCCAGCAGCCAAGATGGAGGGTATCAGCCCCAGCATTTT	CASSQDGGYQPQHF	TRBV3-1/TRBV3-2	TRBJ1-5	.
TGTGCCAGCAGTTACGACGGAAATTCACCCCTCCACTTT	CASSYDGNSPLHF	TRBV6-5	TRBJ1-6	.
TGTGCCTGGAGCTGGGAAGGGGAAGCTTTCTTT	CAWSWEGEAFF	TRBV30	TRBJ1-1	.
TGCGCCAGCAGCTTGGTAGGGGCCCGGGAGGAGACCCAGTACTTC	CASSLVGAREETQYF	TRBV5-1	TRBJ2-5	.
TGTGCCACCAGTGATTTGCCCGGGTCGAATATTTGGCCCCAGCATTTT	CATSDLPGSNIWPQHF	TRBV24-1	TRBJ1-5	.
TGTGCACAGGGGACAGGGGTGAACACCGGGGAGCTGTTTTTT	CAQGTGVNTGELFF	TRBV30	TRBJ2-2	TRBD1
TGCAGCGTACTACTACAGGGGGCCCCTGGCTACACCTTC	CSVLLQGAPGYTF	TRBV29-1	TRBJ1-2	TRBD1
TGCGCCAGCAGTCACCGCGGGGCCACCCACTACAATGAGCAGTTCTTC	CASSHRGATHYNEQFF	TRBV23-1	TRBJ2-1	.
TGTGCCAGTAGTATCCCCGGGGGGGTAGAGACCCAGTACTTC	CASSIPGGVETQYF	TRBV19	TRBJ2-5	TRBD2
TGTGCCAGCAGGGTCGACGGCGCTGAAGCTTTCTTT	CASRVDGAEAFF	TRBV2	TRBJ1-1	.
TGTGCCTGGGCTAGACAGGGGATGTATGAAAAACTGTTTTTT	CAWARQGMYEKLFF	TRBV30	TRBJ1-4	TRBD1
TGCGCCAGCAGCCTCGGACAGGGGCCTGGAAACACCATATATTTT	CASSLGQGPGNTIYF	TRBV5-1	TRBJ1-3	TRBD1
TGCGCCAGCAGCTGGGGGGATTGGAATTCACCCCTCCACTTT	CASSWGDWNSPLHF	TRBV5-1	TRBJ1-6	.
TGTGCCAGCAGCCTGGACAGGGATGGCTATGGCTACACCTTC	CASSLDRDGYGYTF	TRBV7-3	TRBJ1-2	TRBD1
TGTGCCAGCAGCTTATCTCAGCCCCAGCATTTT	CASSLSQPQHF	TRBV7-9	TRBJ1-5	.
TGTGCCAGCAGCTCAGGGTCTGGGAACACTGAAGCTTTCTTT	CASSSGSGNTEAFF	TRBV7-9	TRBJ1-1	.
TGTGCCTGGAGTGTACTTGAAGGACAGTACTTC	CAWSVLEGQYF	TRBV30	TRBJ2-7	.